The T cell receptor (beta chain) described here comes from a study of blood T cell repertoires in COVID-19. About the research overall: Sources were T cells, B-cell-depleted T cells, or PBMCs; the material itself was cDNA or gDNA.

Here immunoSEQ multiplex PCR was the method, and the copy in TCRdb shows in-frame clones only, minus some. This table has fewer than 300,000 clones, nearly 85% appearing once. CDR3 length: 13 amino acids. CDR1 is WNHNN and CDR2 is SYGVQD in the germline V gene (reference sequence). Trimming cost V 0 bases and J 6 bases, with 6 bases left between them. This rearrangement joins TRBV10-1 to TRBJ2-4; D gene uncertain. The sequence derives from a human donor in a cohort sampled during active COVID-19. The sequenced sample was peripheral blood. The DNA for the CDR3 is TGCGCCAGCAGTGAGTCGAGCGTAAACATTCAGTACTTC. Amino acid sequence: CASSESSVNIQYF.